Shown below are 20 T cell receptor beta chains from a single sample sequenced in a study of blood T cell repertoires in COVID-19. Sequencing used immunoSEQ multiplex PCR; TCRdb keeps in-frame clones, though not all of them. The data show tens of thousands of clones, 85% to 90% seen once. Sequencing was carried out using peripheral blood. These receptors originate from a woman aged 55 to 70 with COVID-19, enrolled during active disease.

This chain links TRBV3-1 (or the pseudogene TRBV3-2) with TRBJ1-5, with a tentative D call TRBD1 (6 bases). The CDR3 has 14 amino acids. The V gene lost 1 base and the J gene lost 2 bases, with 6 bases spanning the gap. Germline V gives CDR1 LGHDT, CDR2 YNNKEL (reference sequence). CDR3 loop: CASSQGQGNQPQHF. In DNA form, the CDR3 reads TGTGCCAGCAGCCAAGGACAGGGCAATCAGCCCCAGCATTTT.

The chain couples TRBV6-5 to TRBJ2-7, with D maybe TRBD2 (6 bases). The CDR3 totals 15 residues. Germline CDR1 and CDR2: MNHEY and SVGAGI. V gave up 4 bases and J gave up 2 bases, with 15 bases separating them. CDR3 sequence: CASSSPGGGTYEQYF. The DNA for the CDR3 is TGTGCCAGCAGTTCCCCCGGGGGTGGAACCTACGAGCAGTACTTC.

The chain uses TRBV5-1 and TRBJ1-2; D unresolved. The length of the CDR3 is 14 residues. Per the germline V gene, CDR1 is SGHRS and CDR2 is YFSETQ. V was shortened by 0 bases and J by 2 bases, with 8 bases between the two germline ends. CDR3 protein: CASSLDRGNYGYTF. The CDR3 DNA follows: TGCGCCAGCAGCTTGGATCGGGGAAACTATGGCTACACCTTC.

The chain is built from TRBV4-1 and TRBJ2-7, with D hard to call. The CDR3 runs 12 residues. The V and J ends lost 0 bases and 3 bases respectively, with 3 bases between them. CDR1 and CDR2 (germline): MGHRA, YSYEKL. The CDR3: CASSQDSYEQYF. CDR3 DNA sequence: TGCGCCAGCAGCCAAGACAGCTACGAGCAGTACTTC.

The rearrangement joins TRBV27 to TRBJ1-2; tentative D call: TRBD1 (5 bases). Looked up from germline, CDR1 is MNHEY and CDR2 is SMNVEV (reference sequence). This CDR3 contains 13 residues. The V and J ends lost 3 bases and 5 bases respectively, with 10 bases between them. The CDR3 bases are TGTGCCAGCAGTTTTGGGGCTGGGTATGGCTACACCTTC. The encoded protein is CASSFGAGYGYTF.

The CDR3 DNA sequence: TGCGCCAGCCGCCCCTCGCTAGCGGCCTACAATGAGCAGTTCTTC. It is translated as CASRPSLAAYNEQFF. This sequence joins TRBV4-3 and TRBJ2-1, with 7 positions matching TRBD2. Trimming removed 8 bases from V and 2 bases from J; junction bases left unmatched: 9. Germline V gene data show CDR1 as LGHNA and CDR2 as YSLEER. The CDR3 has 15 residues.

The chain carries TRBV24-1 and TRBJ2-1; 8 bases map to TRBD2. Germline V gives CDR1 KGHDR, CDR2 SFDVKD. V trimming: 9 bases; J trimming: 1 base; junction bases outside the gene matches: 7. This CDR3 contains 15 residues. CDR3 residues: CATSREGLSYNEQFF. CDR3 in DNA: TGTGCCACCTCTCGGGAGGGCCTTTCCTACAATGAGCAGTTCTTC.

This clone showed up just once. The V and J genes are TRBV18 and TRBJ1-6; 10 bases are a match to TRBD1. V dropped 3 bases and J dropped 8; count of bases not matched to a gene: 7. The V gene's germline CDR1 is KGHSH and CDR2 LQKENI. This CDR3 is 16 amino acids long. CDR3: CASSPRDRGADSPLHF. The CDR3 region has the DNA TGTGCCAGCTCACCCCGGGACAGGGGTGCCGATTCACCCCTCCACTTT.

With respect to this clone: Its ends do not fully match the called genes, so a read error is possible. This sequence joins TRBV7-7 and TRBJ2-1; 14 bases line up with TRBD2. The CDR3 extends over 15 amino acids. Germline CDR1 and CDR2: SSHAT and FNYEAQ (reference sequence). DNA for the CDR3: TGTGCTAGCAGCCTGGGACTAGCGGGGGTCAATGAGCAGTTCTTC. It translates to CASSLGLAGVNEQFF.

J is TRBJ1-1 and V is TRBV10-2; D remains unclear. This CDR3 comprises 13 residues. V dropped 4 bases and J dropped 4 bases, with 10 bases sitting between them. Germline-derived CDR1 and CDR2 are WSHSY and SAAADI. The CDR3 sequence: CASSAQVGTEAFF. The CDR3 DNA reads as TGCGCCAGCAGTGCCCAGGTAGGCACTGAAGCTTTCTTT.

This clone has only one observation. Written as DNA, the CDR3 is TGTGCCAGCAGCTTAGCGGCGACAGGGGGCCGTAGGGAGCAGTACTTC. Translated, it gives CASSLAATGGRREQYF. The J gene is TRBJ2-7, the V gene TRBV7-6, with 10 bases aligning to TRBD1. Germline CDR1 and CDR2: SGHVS and FNYEAQ. The CDR3 totals 16 residues. V trimming: 0 bases; J trimming: 7 bases; junction bases outside the gene matches: 9.

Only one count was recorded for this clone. The CDR3 is CASNTMGGEKLFF. In DNA form, the CDR3 reads TGTGCCAGCAACACGATGGGAGGGGAAAAACTGTTTTTT. The chain carries TRBV5-4 and TRBJ1-4, with D hard to call. Germline V gives CDR1 SGHNT, CDR2 YYREEE (reference sequence). The V end was cut by 6 bases, the J end by 8 bases, with 14 bases between. This CDR3 comprises 13 residues.

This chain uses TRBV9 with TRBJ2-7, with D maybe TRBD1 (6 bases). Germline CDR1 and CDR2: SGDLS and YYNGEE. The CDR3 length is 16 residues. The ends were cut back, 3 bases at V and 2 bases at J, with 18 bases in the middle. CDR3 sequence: CASSDRMLGHPYEQYF. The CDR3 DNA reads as TGTGCCAGCAGCGACAGAATGTTGGGACACCCCTACGAGCAGTACTTC. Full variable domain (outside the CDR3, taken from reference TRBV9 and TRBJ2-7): DSGVTQTPKHLITATGQRVTLRCSPRSGDLSVYWYQQSLDQGLQFLIQYYNGEERAKGNILERFSAQQFPDLHSELNLSSLELGDSALYFCASSDRMLGHPYEQYFGPGTRLTVT.

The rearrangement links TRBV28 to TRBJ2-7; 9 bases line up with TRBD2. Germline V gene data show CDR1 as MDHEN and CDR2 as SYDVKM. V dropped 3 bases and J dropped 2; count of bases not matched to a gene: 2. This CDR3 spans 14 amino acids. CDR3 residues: CASSLPSGTYEQYF. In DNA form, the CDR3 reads TGTGCCAGCAGTTTGCCTAGCGGGACCTACGAGCAGTACTTC.

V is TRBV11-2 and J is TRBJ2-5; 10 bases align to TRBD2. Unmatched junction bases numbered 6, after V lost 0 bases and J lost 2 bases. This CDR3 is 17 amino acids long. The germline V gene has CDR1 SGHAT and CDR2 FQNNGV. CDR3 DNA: TGTGCCAGCAGCTTAGACCCGACTAGCGGGCCTCAAGAGACCCAGTACTTC. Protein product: CASSLDPTSGPQETQYF.

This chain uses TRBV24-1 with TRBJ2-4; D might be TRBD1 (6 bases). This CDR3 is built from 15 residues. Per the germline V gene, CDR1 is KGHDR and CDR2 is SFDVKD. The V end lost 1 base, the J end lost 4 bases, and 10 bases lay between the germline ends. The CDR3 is CATSDFGQGKNIQYF. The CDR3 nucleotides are TGTGCCACCAGTGATTTCGGCCAGGGGAAAAACATTCAGTACTTC.

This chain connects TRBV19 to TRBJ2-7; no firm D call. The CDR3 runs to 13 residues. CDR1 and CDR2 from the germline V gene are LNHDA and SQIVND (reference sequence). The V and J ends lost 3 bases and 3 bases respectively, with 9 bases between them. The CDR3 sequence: CASSISPLYEQYF. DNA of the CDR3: TGTGCCAGTAGTATTAGCCCCCTCTACGAGCAGTACTTC.

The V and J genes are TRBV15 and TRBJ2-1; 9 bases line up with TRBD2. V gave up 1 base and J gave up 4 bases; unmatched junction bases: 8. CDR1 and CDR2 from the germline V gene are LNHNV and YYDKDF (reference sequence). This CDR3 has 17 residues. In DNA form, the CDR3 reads TGTGCCACCAGCAGAGTAGCGGGAGCCCTACCATACAATGAGCAGTTCTTC. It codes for CATSRVAGALPYNEQFF.

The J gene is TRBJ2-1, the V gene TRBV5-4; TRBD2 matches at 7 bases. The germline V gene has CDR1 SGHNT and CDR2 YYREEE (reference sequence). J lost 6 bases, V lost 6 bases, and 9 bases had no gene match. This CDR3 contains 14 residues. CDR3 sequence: CASNQAGPLNEQFF. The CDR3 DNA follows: TGTGCCAGCAACCAAGCGGGGCCCCTCAATGAGCAGTTCTTC.

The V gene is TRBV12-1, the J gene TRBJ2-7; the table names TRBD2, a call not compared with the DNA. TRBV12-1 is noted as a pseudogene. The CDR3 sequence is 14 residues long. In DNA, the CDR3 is TGTGCCCCGCTAGGCGGGATTCTCCAATACGAGCAGTACTTC. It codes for CAPLGGILQYEQYF.